The 30 T cell receptor beta chains presented below share a single source sample, sequenced in a study of blood T cell repertoires in COVID-19. Only in-frame clones appear in the TCRdb table, and some are missing; sequencing was by immunoSEQ multiplex PCR. The sample lists about 480,000 clones, about 88% occurring once. The sample comprised peripheral blood. The receptors originated from a man younger than 30 with COVID-19, enrolled during active disease.

This clone was observed a single time. This chain uses TRBV25-1 with TRBJ2-3; 7 bases map to TRBD2. The CDR3 has 17 amino acids. Germline loops: CDR1 MGHDK, CDR2 SYGVNS. Trimming at V came to 6 bases and at J to 2 bases, leaving 14 bases not matched to a gene. The CDR3 DNA follows: TGTGCCAGCAGGGCACCCCATCTAGCGGATTTCACAGATACGCAGTATTTT. Its protein is CASRAPHLADFTDTQYF.

The CDR3 region is CASSPQTGAGTDTQYF. CDR3 DNA sequence: TGTGCCAGCAGCCCGCAAACAGGGGCCGGCACAGATACGCAGTATTTT. The chain couples TRBV4-2 to TRBJ2-3; 7 nucleotides line up with TRBD1. The CDR3 contains 16 residues. V trimming: 4 bases; J trimming: 1 base; junction bases outside the gene matches: 8. The V gene's germline CDR1 is LGHNA and CDR2 YNFKEQ.

This clone has a single count. J is TRBJ1-5 and V is TRBV6-1, with 8 bases aligning to TRBD1. Trimming at V came to 1 base and at J to 0 bases, leaving 2 bases not matched to a gene. In germline, CDR1 is MNHNS, CDR2 SASEGT. CDR3 size: 16 residues. CDR3 bases: TGTGCCAGCAGTGAAGGGACAGGGCTTAGCAATCAGCCCCAGCATTTT. Residues: CASSEGTGLSNQPQHF.

The genes are TRBV5-1 and TRBJ2-7; D might be TRBD2 (6 bases). This CDR3 spans 12 amino acids. V was trimmed by 5 bases and J by 5 bases, leaving 11 bases between them. Germline V CDR1 and CDR2: SGHRS, YFSETQ. CDR3 region: CASRGGDHEQYF. The DNA of the CDR3 is TGCGCCAGCAGAGGAGGGGATCACGAGCAGTACTTC.

The chain uses TRBV28 and TRBJ2-7; 7 bases match TRBD1. The germline V gene has CDR1 MDHEN and CDR2 SYDVKM. The CDR3 sequence is 16 residues long. V lost 3 bases, J lost 2 bases, and 10 bases stayed unmatched. This chain's CDR3 is CASSFSTRDRPYEQYF. The CDR3 nucleotides read TGTGCCAGCAGTTTTTCAACACGGGACAGACCCTACGAGCAGTACTTC.

The V call is TRBV7-2, the J call TRBJ2-1; TRBD2 matches at 8 bases. The CDR3 is 16 residues long. V shed 5 bases and J 0 bases; nucleotides not matched to a gene: 6. CDR1 is SGHTA and CDR2 is FQGNSA in the germline V gene. The CDR3 reads CASSKLAASSYNEQFF. CDR3 sequence (DNA): TGTGCCAGCAGCAAACTAGCGGCGAGCTCCTACAATGAGCAGTTCTTC.

The J gene is TRBJ2-7, the V gene TRBV2, with 8 bases fitting TRBD1. The CDR3 is made up of 12 amino acids. Germline trimming cut 11 bases from V and 4 bases from J; bases unmatched to any gene: 7. CDR1 and CDR2 (germline): SNHLY, FYNNEI. The CDR3 protein is CASGGDRYEQYF. DNA of the CDR3: TGTGCCTCCGGCGGGGACAGGTACGAGCAGTACTTC.

The rearrangement joins TRBV9 to TRBJ1-6, with TRBD1 matching 7 bases. The junction had 9 bases not matched to a gene; V was cut back by 0 bases and J by 9 bases. The CDR3 runs to 16 residues. CDR1 is SGDLS, CDR2 YYNGEE, per germline. The CDR3 protein is CASSVDPRGEASPLHF. In DNA form, the CDR3 reads TGTGCCAGCAGCGTAGACCCCAGGGGGGAGGCTTCACCCCTCCACTTT.

This clone has only a few counts. The chain employs TRBV5-1 and TRBJ1-1; D is possibly TRBD1 (5 bases). The CDR3 loop spans 13 amino acids. Trimming pared 0 bases from V and 7 bases from J, leaving 10 bases between. Germline V CDR1 and CDR2: SGHRS, YFSETQ. Here the CDR3 DNA reads TGCGCCAGCAGCTTGGCGGGGGGGATTGAAGCTTTCTTT. Amino acids: CASSLAGGIEAFF. The full variable domain, its missing parts supplied by reference TRBV5-1 and TRBJ1-1, is KAGVTQTPRYLIKTRGQQVTLSCSPISGHRSVSWYQQTPGQGLQFLFEYFSETQRNKGNFPGRFSGRQFSNSRSEMNVSTLELGDSALYLCASSLAGGIEAFFGQGTRLTVV.

The J gene is TRBJ2-3, the V gene TRBV6-1; 8 nucleotides match TRBD1. CDR3 size: 17 residues. V gave up 2 bases and J gave up 4 bases; unmatched junction bases: 11. CDR1 and CDR2 (germline): MNHNS, SASEGT. CDR3 coding DNA: TGTGCCAGCAGTGAATACTTCGGACAGGGCTACGCAGATACGCAGTATTTT. It yields the protein CASSEYFGQGYADTQYF.

The V gene is TRBV5-1, the J gene TRBJ2-3; 9 bases align to TRBD1. V trimming: 4 bases; J trimming: 1 base; junction bases outside the gene matches: 7. The germline CDR1 and CDR2 sequences are SGHRS and YFSETQ. This CDR3 is built from 16 residues. In DNA, the CDR3 is TGCGCCAGCAGCCTAAACCGGGACAGGGGCACAGATACGCAGTATTTT. Protein sequence: CASSLNRDRGTDTQYF.

The chain links TRBV7-9 to TRBJ2-4; D gene unclear. Between the trimmed V and J ends, which lost 2 bases and 0 bases, there was a span of 8 bases. Germline CDR1 reads SEHNR; CDR2 reads FQNEAQ (reference sequence). The CDR3 runs to 15 residues. The CDR3 region is CASSLSELAKNIQYF. The CDR3 bases are TGTGCCAGCAGCTTATCTGAACTAGCCAAAAACATTCAGTACTTC.

The V call is TRBV7-9, the J call TRBJ1-3, with 8 nucleotides matching TRBD1. CDR1 is SEHNR and CDR2 is FQNEAQ in the germline V gene (reference sequence). The CDR3 is made up of 14 amino acids. With V trimmed by 3 bases and J by 4 bases, 2 bases remained unmatched. The CDR3 region is CASSFRDRGNTIYF. The CDR3, as DNA: TGTGCCAGCAGCTTCCGGGACAGGGGAAACACCATATATTTT.

The chain combines TRBV5-1 with TRBJ2-5; TRBD1 matches at 9 bases. The CDR3 is 15 amino acids. V lost 0 bases and J lost 5; bases outside the gene matches: 5. Looked up from germline, CDR1 is SGHRS and CDR2 is YFSETQ. CDR3 sequence reads: CASSLEDRGVETQYF. The CDR3 DNA reads TGCGCCAGCAGCTTGGAAGACAGGGGGGTTGAGACCCAGTACTTC.

This clone was detected only a few times. The genes are TRBV19 and TRBJ1-5; maybe TRBD1 (5 bases). Germline V gene sequence: CDR1 LNHDA, CDR2 SQIVND (reference sequence). Trimming shortened V by 1 base and J by 7 bases, and 17 bases separated the two germline ends. This CDR3 is built from 16 residues. The CDR3 here is CASSIASTGEDQPQHF. CDR3 in DNA: TGTGCCAGTAGTATAGCCAGCACAGGAGAGGACCAGCCCCAGCATTTT.

The chain uses TRBV5-4 and TRBJ2-2; D unresolved. CDR1 SGHNT and CDR2 YYREEE come from the germline V gene (reference sequence). This CDR3 is built from 15 residues. The V gene lost 0 bases and the J gene lost 4 bases, with 10 bases spanning the gap. The CDR3 protein is CASSLALVATGELFF. The CDR3 nucleotides are TGTGCCAGCAGCTTGGCTCTAGTAGCCACCGGGGAGCTGTTTTTT.

The chain combines TRBV20-1 with TRBJ2-2, with D perhaps TRBD2 (5 bases). Germline CDR1 and CDR2: DFQATT and SNEGSKA (reference sequence). The V and J ends lost 3 bases and 6 bases respectively, with 5 bases between them. CDR3 length: 11 residues. The CDR3 nucleotides read TGCAGTGCTAGGAGGGCCGGGGAGCTGTTTTTT. Translated, it gives CSARRAGELFF.

The rearrangement uses TRBV5-1 and TRBJ2-3; 8 nucleotides align to TRBD2. Germline CDR1 SGHRS, CDR2 YFSETQ. The V gene end was trimmed by 4 bases and the J gene end by 8 bases; junction bases not matched to a gene: 15. The CDR3 loop spans 16 amino acids. The CDR3 sequence: CASSPGGSGDPGTQYF. As DNA, the CDR3 is TGCGCCAGCAGCCCGGGTGGTAGCGGGGACCCCGGTACGCAGTATTTT.

J is TRBJ1-2 and V is TRBV14; perhaps TRBD1 as D (6 bases). This CDR3 has 14 residues. The V and J ends lost 4 bases and 3 bases respectively, with 12 bases between them. The germline V gene encodes CDR1 SGHDN and CDR2 FVKESK. CDR3 sequence reads: CASSLGTQYYGYTF. DNA of the CDR3: TGTGCCAGCAGCCTCGGGACACAATACTATGGCTACACCTTC.

The V gene is TRBV10-2, the J gene TRBJ2-1; D remains unclear. Trimming took off 10 bases at V and 0 bases at J, with 10 bases between the two ends. The CDR3 contains 13 residues. The V gene's germline CDR1 is WSHSY and CDR2 SAAADI. The CDR3 nucleotides are TGCGCCACCCTTCGGAGCTCCTACAATGAGCAGTTCTTC. Protein: CATLRSSYNEQFF.

V is TRBV3-1 (or the pseudogene TRBV3-2) and J is TRBJ1-2, with TRBD1 matching over 8 bases. The germline V gene encodes CDR1 LGHDT and CDR2 YNNKEL (reference sequence). Trimming removed 4 bases from V and 8 bases from J; junction bases left unmatched: 12. This CDR3 has 15 residues. The CDR3 coding sequence is TGTGCCAGCAGCCCCCTCCAGGGGGCTAGGGGGGGCTACACCTTC. Protein: CASSPLQGARGGYTF.

This clone has just a few counts. This chain uses TRBV11-2 with TRBJ2-2, with D perhaps matching TRBD1 (6 bases). CDR3 length equals 13 residues. Trimming left V 4 bases short and J 9 bases short, with 12 bases between. Germline CDR1 and CDR2: SGHAT and FQNNGV. The CDR3 DNA reads TGTGCCAGCAGCTCCACAGGGTACCGGGAGCTGTTTTTT. Translating it yields CASSSTGYRELFF.

The rearrangement joins TRBV12-5 to TRBJ1-5, with D uncertain. The CDR3 totals 15 residues. CDR1 is LGHNT and CDR2 is FRNRAP in the germline V gene. V shed 1 base and J shed 0 bases, with 7 bases lying between them. The CDR3 DNA follows: TGTGCTAGTGGTTTGGACAGCCATAGCAATCAGCCCCAGCATTTT. This encodes CASGLDSHSNQPQHF.

The chain is built from TRBV27 and TRBJ2-5, with 13 bases aligning to TRBD2. Trimming at V came to 5 bases and at J to 4 bases, leaving 10 bases not matched to a gene. Germline assignment: CDR1 MNHEY and CDR2 SMNVEV (reference sequence). The CDR3 extends over 17 amino acids. As DNA, the CDR3 is TGTGCCAGCAGTCTCATTGGACTAGCGGGGGCCTCAGAGACCCAGTACTTC. Translation: CASSLIGLAGASETQYF.

V and J are TRBV12-3 or TRBV12-4 and TRBJ1-1; D is unclear. The V end was cut by 3 bases, the J end by 3 bases, with 8 bases between. This CDR3 comprises 13 residues. The CDR3 sequence: CASSFSRDTEAFF. CDR3 sequence (DNA): TGTGCCAGCAGTTTTTCGAGGGACACTGAAGCTTTCTTT.

The chain carries TRBV3-1 (or the pseudogene TRBV3-2) and TRBJ2-5; TRBD1 matches at 7 bases. In germline, CDR1 is LGHDT, CDR2 YNNKEL (reference sequence). The CDR3 has 17 residues. V trimming: 3 bases; J trimming: 2 bases; junction bases outside the gene matches: 12. In nucleotides, the CDR3 is TGTGCCAGCAGCCAGACTCCGCACCGGGACAGACAAGAGACCCAGTACTTC. Its protein product is CASSQTPHRDRQETQYF.

In this sample, this clone turned up once. The V gene is TRBV25-1, the J gene TRBJ2-1; 8 bases agree with TRBD2. The V segment lost 5 bases and the J segment 3 bases; nucleotides outside the gene matches: 12. CDR1 is MGHDK and CDR2 is SYGVNS in the germline V gene. This CDR3 contains 17 residues. The CDR3 DNA reads TGTGCCAGCAGTTCCGTAATGACGGGAGGGATCTACAATGAGCAGTTCTTC. This codes for CASSSVMTGGIYNEQFF.

The genes are TRBV18 and TRBJ1-1; D gene unclear. Per germline, CDR1 KGHSH and CDR2 LQKENI. The V end lost 3 bases, the J end lost 3 bases, and 8 bases lay between the germline ends. The CDR3 has 13 amino acids. CDR3: CASSPDGYTEAFF. DNA for the CDR3: TGTGCCAGCTCACCCGACGGGTACACTGAAGCTTTCTTT.

This clone came up once. This chain links TRBV25-1 with TRBJ2-5, with 9 bases aligning to TRBD1. The CDR3 sequence is 14 residues long. Germline V gene lookup returns CDR1 MGHDK and CDR2 SYGVNS. With V trimmed by 8 bases and J by 5 bases, 9 bases remained unmatched. In DNA form, the CDR3 reads TGTGCCAGCGGCTACCGACAGGGGGATGAGACCCAGTACTTC. This codes for CASGYRQGDETQYF.

The gene calls are TRBV29-1 and TRBJ2-3; no clear D gene. Looked up from germline, CDR1 is SQVTM and CDR2 is ANQGSEA. The CDR3 covers 13 residues. Trimming removed 3 bases at V and 1 base at J, with 8 bases between. Here the CDR3 reads CSVDNAGTDTQYF. In nucleotides, the CDR3 is TGCAGCGTTGACAACGCGGGCACAGATACGCAGTATTTT.